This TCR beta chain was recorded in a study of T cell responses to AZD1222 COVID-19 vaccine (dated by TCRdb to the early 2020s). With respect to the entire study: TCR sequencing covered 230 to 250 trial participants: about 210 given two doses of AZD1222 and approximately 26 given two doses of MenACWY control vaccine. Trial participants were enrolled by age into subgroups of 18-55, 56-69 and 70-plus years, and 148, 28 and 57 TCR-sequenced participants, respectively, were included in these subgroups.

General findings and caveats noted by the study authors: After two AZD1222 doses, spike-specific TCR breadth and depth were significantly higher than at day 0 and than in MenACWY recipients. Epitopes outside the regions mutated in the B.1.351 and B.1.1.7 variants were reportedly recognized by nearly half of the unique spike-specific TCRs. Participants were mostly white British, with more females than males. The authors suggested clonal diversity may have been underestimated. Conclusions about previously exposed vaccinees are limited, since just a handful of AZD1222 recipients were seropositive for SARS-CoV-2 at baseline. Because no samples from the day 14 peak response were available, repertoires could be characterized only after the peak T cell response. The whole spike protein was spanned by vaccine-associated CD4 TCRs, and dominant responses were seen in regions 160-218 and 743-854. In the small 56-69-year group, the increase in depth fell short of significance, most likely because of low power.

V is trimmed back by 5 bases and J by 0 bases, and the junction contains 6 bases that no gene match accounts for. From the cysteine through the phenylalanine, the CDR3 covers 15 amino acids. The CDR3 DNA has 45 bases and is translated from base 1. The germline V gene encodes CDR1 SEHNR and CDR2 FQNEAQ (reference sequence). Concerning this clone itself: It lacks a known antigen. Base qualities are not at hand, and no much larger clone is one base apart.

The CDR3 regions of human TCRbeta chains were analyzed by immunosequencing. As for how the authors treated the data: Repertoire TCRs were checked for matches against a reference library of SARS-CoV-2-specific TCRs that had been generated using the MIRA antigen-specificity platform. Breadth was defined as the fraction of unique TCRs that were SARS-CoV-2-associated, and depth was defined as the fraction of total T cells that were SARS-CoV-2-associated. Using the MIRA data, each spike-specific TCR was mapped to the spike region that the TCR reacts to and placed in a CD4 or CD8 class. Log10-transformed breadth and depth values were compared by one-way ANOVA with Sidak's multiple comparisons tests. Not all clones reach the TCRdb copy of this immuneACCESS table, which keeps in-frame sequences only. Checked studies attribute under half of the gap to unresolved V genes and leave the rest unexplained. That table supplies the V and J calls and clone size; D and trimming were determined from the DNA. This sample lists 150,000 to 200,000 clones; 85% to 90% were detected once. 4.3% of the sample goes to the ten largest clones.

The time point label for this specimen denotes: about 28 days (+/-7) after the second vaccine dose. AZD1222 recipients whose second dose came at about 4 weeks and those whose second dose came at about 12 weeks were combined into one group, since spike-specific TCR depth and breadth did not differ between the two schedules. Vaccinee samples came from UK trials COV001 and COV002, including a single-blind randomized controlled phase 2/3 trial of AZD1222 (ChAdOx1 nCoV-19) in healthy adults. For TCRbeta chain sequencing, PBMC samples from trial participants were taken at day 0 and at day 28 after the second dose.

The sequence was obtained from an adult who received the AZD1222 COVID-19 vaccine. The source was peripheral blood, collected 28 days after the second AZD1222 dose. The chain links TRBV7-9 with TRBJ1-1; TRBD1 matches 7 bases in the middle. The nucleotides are TGTGCCAGCAGCCCACAGGGGACACTGAACACTGAAGCTTTCTTT. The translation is CASSPQGTLNTEAFF.